A single sample is the source of the 8 T cell receptor beta chains below, sequenced in a study of tumor and adjacent non-tumor tissue in lung cancer. The library came from three nested PCR rounds adapted from ARM-PCR protocols. One entry per CDR3 protein, called by TCRdb with MiXCR from the multiplex PCR reads. The table has fewer than 120,000 distinct CDR3 sequences, 84% seen once; the top ten hold 22%. RNA was extracted from bulk tissue without any cell sorting. Sequencing used lung tumor tissue. The origin of the receptors is a man in his 70s with non-small cell lung cancer.

This clonotype was seen at least ten times. The chain combines TRBV19 with TRBJ2-7; 7 bases agree with TRBD2. The CDR3 length is 16 residues. The junction had 15 bases not matched to a gene; V was cut back by 5 bases and J by 5 bases. Per germline, CDR1 LNHDA and CDR2 SQIVND (reference sequence). The CDR3 coding sequence is TGTGCCAGTAGTTCCCCCGGCGGCGGGAGAAGGGACGAGCAGTACTTC. It encodes CASSSPGGGRRDEQYF.

This clonotype was observed a single time. V usage is TRBV12-3 or TRBV12-4 and J usage is TRBJ2-3, with D perhaps given as TRBD1 or TRBD2 (5 bases each). The CDR3 runs 16 residues. The V and J ends lost 1 base and 14 bases respectively, with 25 bases between them. CDR3 region: CASSLGDGGPTDMRYF. The CDR3 nucleotides are TGTGCCAGCAGTTTAGGGGACGGCGGGCCCACAGATATGCGGTATTTT.

V is TRBV6-1 and J is TRBJ2-5; possibly TRBD2 for D (5 bases). Trimming took 2 bases from V and 12 from J, leaving 16 bases between them. The CDR3 consists of 13 residues. CDR1 and CDR2 (germline): MNHNS, SASEGT. The CDR3 sequence: CASSETGGPREYF. DNA for the CDR3: TGTGCCAGCAGTGAAACTGGCGGGCCCCGGGAGTACTTC.

Ten or more counts support this clonotype. The V and J genes are TRBV28 and TRBJ1-2, with TRBD1 matching 12 bases. The J segment lost 8 bases and the V segment lost 2 bases, leaving 12 bases of the junction unmatched. Germline V CDR1 and CDR2: MDHEN, SYDVKM. This CDR3 comprises 17 residues. CDR3 protein: CASSLAGTGGVERGYTF. In DNA, the CDR3 is TGTGCCAGCAGTTTAGCAGGGACAGGGGGCGTAGAGAGGGGCTACACCTTC.

Concerning this clonotype itself: One junction end does not reproduce the germline sequence, and a read error may be involved. The V and J genes are TRBV13 and TRBJ2-2; TRBD1 matches at 8 bases. Germline V gene lookup returns CDR1 PRHDT and CDR2 FYEKMQ (reference sequence). CDR3 length equals 16 residues. Written as DNA, the CDR3 is TGTACCAGCAGCTTAGGGACAGGTTCGGTCGCCGGGCAGCTGTTTTTT. Protein: CTSSLGTGSVAGQLFF.

This clonotype was counted between two and nine times. The junction does not match germline at one end; this may be a read error. The rearrangement links TRBV20-1 to TRBJ2-7; no clear D. The CDR3 consists of 15 residues. The germline gives CDR1 DFQATT, CDR2 SNEGSKA (reference sequence). CDR3 sequence reads: CSVREGPARTYEQYF. The CDR3 DNA reads TGCAGTGTTAGAGAAGGGCCAGCGAGGACCTACGAGCAGTACTTC.

In the case of this clonotype: The junction shows a germline mismatch at one end, possibly a read error. The chain uses TRBV6-2 or TRBV6-3 and TRBJ1-5, with TRBD1 matching over 7 bases. Germline CDR1 MNHEY, CDR2 SVGEGT. The CDR3 has 14 residues. The CDR3 loop is CASSLGQIYQPQHF. The CDR3 nucleotides read TGTGCTAGCAGCCTGGGACAGATCTATCAGCCCCAGCATTTT.

This chain joins TRBV12-3 or TRBV12-4 and TRBJ2-1; no clear D. The better agreement between TRBJ2-5 and the DNA end casts doubt on the J call. The CDR3 has 11 residues. CDR3 loop: CASSLGYDQYF. DNA of the CDR3: TGTGCCAGCAGTTTGGGTTATGACCAGTACTTC.